A single sample is the source of the 15 T cell receptor beta chains below, sequenced in a study of radiotherapy plus CTLA-4 blockade in lung cancer. Some clones are missing from TCRdb's copy, which holds only in-frame ones; the method was immunoSEQ multiplex PCR. The data show 75,000 to 95,000 clones, with around 72% seen just once and roughly an eighth held by the top ten. The source material was peripheral blood, sampled from a patient treated with radiotherapy plus ipilimumab. The receptors here all came from a human donor with non-small cell lung cancer that progressed on radiotherapy plus ipilimumab.

To note about this clone: The junction does not match germline at one end; this may be a read error. The chain has TRBV5-1 and TRBJ1-5; D is unresolved. In germline, CDR1 is SGHRS, CDR2 YFSETQ. There are 15 residues in the CDR3. CDR3 sequence: CASSLVGDSNQPRHF. The CDR3 nucleotides are TGCGCCAGCAGCTTGGTGGGAGATAGCAATCAGCCCCGGCATTTT. The entire variable domain, with the rest obtained from reference TRBV5-1 and TRBJ1-5, is as follows: KAGVTQTPRYLIKTRGQQVTLSCSPISGHRSVSWYQQTPGQGLQFLFEYFSETQRNKGNFPGRFSGRQFSNSRSEMNVSTLELGDSALYLCASSLVGDSNQPRHFGDGTRLSIL.

The V gene is TRBV25-1, the J gene TRBJ2-1; D remains ambiguous. From germline, CDR1 is MGHDK and CDR2 SYGVNS. The CDR3 is 13 amino acids. With 1 base removed from V and 6 bases from J, the gap between germline ends came to 7 bases. In nucleotides, the CDR3 is TGTGCCAGCAGTGAATGGGATCGCAATGAGCAGTTCTTC. Translating gives CASSEWDRNEQFF.

V gene TRBV2 combines with J gene TRBJ2-7; D is perhaps TRBD1 (6 bases). Germline V gene lookup returns CDR1 SNHLY and CDR2 FYNNEI. The CDR3 consists of 16 residues. V was cut by 2 bases and J by 4 bases, with 18 bases left in between. For the CDR3, the DNA is TGTGCCAGCAGTGAACCCTGGCAGGGGACGGATTACGAGCAGTACTTC. Amino acids: CASSEPWQGTDYEQYF.

The chain is built from TRBV29-1 and TRBJ2-3, with TRBD2 as a possible D gene (6 bases). The CDR3 consists of 13 residues. V was shortened by 5 bases and J by 2 bases, with 11 bases between the two germline ends. Germline V gene data show CDR1 as SQVTM and CDR2 as ANQGSEA. This CDR3 reads CSVHTGVTDTQYF. Here the CDR3 DNA reads TGCAGCGTTCATACGGGGGTCACAGATACGCAGTATTTT.

This clone has a count of ten or more. This sequence joins TRBV7-3 and TRBJ2-3; 14 bases are a match to TRBD2. From germline, CDR1 is SGHTA and CDR2 FQGTGA. V trimming: 3 bases; J trimming: 15 bases; junction bases outside the gene matches: 5. The CDR3 runs to 13 residues. CDR3 in amino acids: CASSLGLAGDAYF. The DNA for the CDR3 is TGTGCCAGCAGCTTGGGACTAGCGGGAGATGCATATTTT.

The CDR3 protein is CASSLDGSYEQYF. The CDR3 DNA follows: TGTGCCAGCAGCTTAGACGGATCCTACGAGCAGTACTTC. V is TRBV7-9 and J is TRBJ2-7; D remains ambiguous. V lost 1 base to trimming and J lost 1 base, with 5 bases between them. This CDR3 is built from 13 residues. The V gene's germline CDR1 is SEHNR and CDR2 FQNEAQ (reference sequence).

The rearrangement uses TRBV6-5 and TRBJ1-4; maybe TRBD1 (6 bases). The ends were cut back, 0 bases at V and 7 bases at J, with 12 bases in the middle. The CDR3 length is 15 residues. CDR1 MNHEY and CDR2 SVGAGI come from the germline V gene. Here the CDR3 DNA reads TGTGCCAGCAGTTACTCGGGGGGCATGCGTGAAAAACTGTTTTTT. Translated: CASSYSGGMREKLFF.

The chain is built from TRBV29-1 and TRBJ2-5, with D possibly TRBD1 on 5 matching bases. Trimming removed 7 bases at V and 7 bases at J, with 13 bases between. In germline, CDR1 is SQVTM, CDR2 ANQGSEA. The CDR3 loop spans 11 amino acids. CDR3 bases: TGCAGCGGCGTTGGGGCAAGGACCCAGTACTTC. Residues: CSGVGARTQYF.

The chain joins TRBV30 to TRBJ2-2; D is ambiguous. Germline V CDR1 and CDR2: GTSNPN, SVGIG (reference sequence). V was shortened by 1 base and J by 5 bases, with 11 bases between the two germline ends. The CDR3 totals 14 residues. CDR3 bases: TGTGCCTGGAGTGAAGGCGATGATACCGGGGAGCTGTTTTTT. Translation: CAWSEGDDTGELFF.

The chain combines TRBV11-2 with TRBJ2-5, with 7 bases identical to TRBD2. The CDR3 is 15 amino acids. The ends lost 3 bases at V and 2 bases at J; junction bases unmatched: 6. Germline V gene lookup returns CDR1 SGHAT and CDR2 FQNNGV. This CDR3 is CASSFQRGLQETQYF. DNA for the CDR3: TGTGCCAGCAGCTTCCAGCGGGGACTTCAAGAGACCCAGTACTTC.

This clone was seen a few times. The chain joins TRBV18 to TRBJ2-7, with TRBD1 matching over 7 bases. This CDR3 is built from 15 residues. CDR1 is KGHSH and CDR2 is LQKENI in the germline V gene. Unmatched junction bases numbered 4, after V lost 1 base and J lost 1 base. CDR3 loop: CASSPQPGQSYEQYF. CDR3 bases: TGTGCCAGCTCACCACAACCGGGACAGTCCTACGAGCAGTACTTC.

V is TRBV19 and J is TRBJ1-1, with a possible D match to TRBD1 (5 bases). The V end was cut by 6 bases, the J end by 6 bases, with 14 bases between. This CDR3 comprises 13 residues. CDR1 and CDR2 (germline): LNHDA, SQIVND (reference sequence). CDR3 sequence reads: CASSPRLGAEAFF. CDR3 DNA sequence: TGTGCCAGTAGCCCACGATTGGGGGCTGAAGCTTTCTTT.

The chain joins TRBV7-6 to TRBJ2-6, with D perhaps TRBD1 (6 bases). CDR3 length: 14 residues. With 5 bases removed from V and 2 bases from J, the gap between germline ends came to 7 bases. Germline-derived CDR1 and CDR2 are SGHVS and FNYEAQ. The CDR3 sequence: CASSRQAGANVLTF. The CDR3 DNA follows: TGTGCCAGCAGCAGACAGGCTGGGGCCAACGTCCTGACTTTC.

V and J are TRBV4-1 and TRBJ1-2; 9 bases align to TRBD1. The CDR3 contains 18 residues. Germline V gives CDR1 MGHRA, CDR2 YSYEKL. J was trimmed by 0 bases and V by 3 bases; bases with no gene match: 11. The chain's CDR3 is CASSHGPGQGGANYGYTF. The CDR3 DNA follows: TGCGCCAGCAGCCATGGACCGGGACAGGGAGGTGCTAACTATGGCTACACCTTC.

CDR3 sequence: CAWKARGNTIYF. CDR3 sequence (DNA): TGTGCCTGGAAAGCCAGGGGGAACACCATATATTTT. The chain recombines TRBV30 with TRBJ1-3; 7 nucleotides match TRBD1. J gave up 7 bases and V 4 bases, and 4 bases lay outside the gene matches. The germline V gene has CDR1 GTSNPN and CDR2 SVGIG (reference sequence). The CDR3 has 12 amino acids.